The 17 T cell receptor beta chains listed next were all sequenced from one sample in a study of cytomegalovirus exposure and HLA in healthy donors. PCR involved 60 Vbeta and 13 Jbeta primers. Only in-frame clones appear in the TCRdb table, and some are missing; sequencing was by immunoSEQ multiplex PCR. Its table lists roughly 50,000 clones. Sequencing used PBMCs. Receptors were obtained from an older woman in good health and CMV-seropositive.

The V and J genes are TRBV27 and TRBJ2-7; perhaps TRBD1 as D (6 bases). The CDR3 is 15 residues long. The germline gives CDR1 MNHEY, CDR2 SMNVEV (reference sequence). Deletions cut 2 bases from V and 5 bases from J, with 16 bases between. The CDR3: CASSLRSTGPHEQYF. DNA for the CDR3: TGTGCCAGCAGTTTACGGTCGACAGGTCCCCACGAGCAGTACTTC.

The chain combines TRBV11-3 with TRBJ2-7, with 8 positions matching TRBD1. This CDR3 comprises 12 residues. V shed 8 bases and J 6 bases; nucleotides not matched to a gene: 6. Germline-derived CDR1 and CDR2 are SGHNT and YENEEA. CDR3 sequence (DNA): TGTGCCAGCGGCCCGGACAGGGTCGAGCAGTACTTC. Translation gives CASGPDRVEQYF.

V usage is TRBV19 and J usage is TRBJ1-5, with TRBD1 matching over 9 bases. V lost 4 bases to trimming and J lost 1 base; unmatched junction nucleotides: 5. Germline CDR1 and CDR2: LNHDA and SQIVND (reference sequence). The CDR3 consists of 16 residues. CDR3 in DNA: TGTGCCAGTAGTAGTAGCGACAGGGGGAGCAATCAGCCCCAGCATTTT. Its protein product is CASSSSDRGSNQPQHF.

The gene calls are TRBV7-9 and TRBJ1-1; tentative D call: TRBD1 (5 bases). The CDR3 has 13 amino acids. Per germline, CDR1 SEHNR and CDR2 FQNEAQ (reference sequence). V lost 5 bases and J lost 7, with 14 bases in between. The CDR3 region has the DNA TGTGCCAGCAGCCCTCGACAGAAGTATGAAGCTTTCTTT. This codes for CASSPRQKYEAFF.

V and J are TRBV7-2 and TRBJ2-3; 13 bases are shared with TRBD2. V dropped 2 bases and J dropped 2; count of bases not matched to a gene: 7. The CDR3 sequence is 18 residues long. Germline V gene sequence: CDR1 SGHTA, CDR2 FQGNSA. DNA for the CDR3: TGTGCCAGCAGCTTAAATGAACTAGCGGGGGGGACCACAGATACGCAGTATTTT. As protein: CASSLNELAGGTTDTQYF.

The CDR3 region has the DNA TGTGCCAGTAGGGCAGGGGTCACCGGGGAGCTGTTTTTT. This encodes CASRAGVTGELFF. V and J are TRBV19 and TRBJ2-2; tentatively, D is TRBD1 (6 bases). The CDR3 has 13 residues. V lost 6 bases and J 4 bases, leaving 9 bases between the germline ends. Germline lookup yields CDR1 LNHDA and CDR2 SQIVND (reference sequence).

The chain is built from TRBV19 and TRBJ2-7; 10 positions match TRBD1. J lost 7 bases, V lost 6 bases, and 12 bases had no gene match. CDR1 is LNHDA and CDR2 is SQIVND in the germline V gene (reference sequence). CDR3 length equals 15 residues. The CDR3 here is CASRLRGDRGDEQYF. Written as DNA, the CDR3 is TGTGCCAGTAGACTGAGGGGGGACAGGGGAGATGAGCAGTACTTC.

This chain joins TRBV19 and TRBJ2-1; weak D call: TRBD1 (6 bases). The V and J ends lost 8 bases and 2 bases respectively, with 16 bases between them. The length of the CDR3 is 15 residues. Looked up from germline, CDR1 is LNHDA and CDR2 is SQIVND (reference sequence). CDR3 DNA sequence: TGTGCCAGTCAAACCGGACAGAATACCTACAATGAGCAGTTCTTC. Its translation: CASQTGQNTYNEQFF.

The J gene is TRBJ1-1, the V gene TRBV9; 7 bases are shared with TRBD1. Per germline, CDR1 SGDLS and CDR2 YYNGEE. The CDR3 is 14 residues long. The junction had 1 base not matched to a gene; V was cut back by 2 bases and J by 0 bases. DNA for the CDR3: TGTGCCAGCAGCGTCACAGGGGTGAACACTGAAGCTTTCTTT. It specifies CASSVTGVNTEAFF. Complete variable domain (other parts from reference TRBV9 and TRBJ1-1): DSGVTQTPKHLITATGQRVTLRCSPRSGDLSVYWYQQSLDQGLQFLIQYYNGEERAKGNILERFSAQQFPDLHSELNLSSLELGDSALYFCASSVTGVNTEAFFGQGTRLTVV.

The V call is TRBV27, the J call TRBJ2-7; 11 bases are shared with TRBD2. Per germline, CDR1 MNHEY and CDR2 SMNVEV (reference sequence). CDR3 length: 16 residues. V lost 5 bases to trimming and J lost 0 bases; unmatched junction nucleotides: 6. The CDR3 sequence: CASSLRLAGTSYEQYF. The CDR3 nucleotides are TGTGCCAGCAGTCTCCGACTAGCGGGGACCTCCTACGAGCAGTACTTC.

The CDR3 is CASSFAELNTEAFF. CDR3 sequence (DNA): TGTGCCAGCTCATTCGCAGAATTGAACACTGAAGCTTTCTTT. The rearrangement links TRBV18 to TRBJ1-1; D gene uncertain. The CDR3 has 14 amino acids. Germline V gene data show CDR1 as KGHSH and CDR2 as LQKENI. V was pared by 5 bases and J by 0 bases, with 10 bases between.

Here the CDR3 DNA reads TGCAGTGCTAGATCGAACTATGGCTACACCTTC. Translating it yields CSARSNYGYTF. The genes are TRBV20-1 and TRBJ1-2; no clear D. Trimming removed 2 bases at V and 2 bases at J, with 3 bases between. CDR1 DFQATT and CDR2 SNEGSKA come from the germline V gene (reference sequence). This CDR3 is built from 11 residues.

The chain links TRBV19 to TRBJ1-2; 8 positions match TRBD1. The V gene's germline CDR1 is LNHDA and CDR2 SQIVND (reference sequence). This CDR3 is built from 14 residues. The junction had 6 bases not matched to a gene; V was cut back by 4 bases and J by 5 bases. The CDR3 region has the DNA TGTGCCAGTAGTACTGACAGGGGTGGGTATGGCTACACCTTC. Amino acid sequence: CASSTDRGGYGYTF.

In DNA form, the CDR3 reads TGCGCCAGCAGCCAAGATCGCGGGTGGGCGGGCTACACCTTC. It yields the protein CASSQDRGWAGYTF. The chain links TRBV4-1 to TRBJ1-2; unclear D gene. Germline V lookup: CDR1 MGHRA, CDR2 YSYEKL. CDR3 size: 14 residues. Trimming pared 0 bases from V and 8 bases from J, leaving 13 bases between.

The chain combines TRBV7-2 with TRBJ1-2, with TRBD1 matching over 10 bases. Trimming cost V 4 bases and J 0 bases; bases outside gene matches: 5. Germline V lookup: CDR1 SGHTA, CDR2 FQGNSA. The CDR3 extends over 16 amino acids. CDR3 residues: CASSWAGQGSNYGYTF. CDR3 nucleotides: TGTGCCAGCAGCTGGGCGGGACAGGGGTCTAACTATGGCTACACCTTC.

This chain connects TRBV10-3 to TRBJ2-6; TRBD1 might be the D (6 bases). V was trimmed by 3 bases and J by 3 bases, leaving 15 bases between them. The CDR3 consists of 17 residues. Germline loops: CDR1 ENHRY, CDR2 SYGVKD. The CDR3 sequence is CAISEGGLGFGANVLTF. CDR3 nucleotides: TGTGCCATCAGTGAAGGGGGTTTAGGGTTTGGGGCCAACGTCCTGACTTTC.

In DNA, the CDR3 is TGTGCCAGCAGCCCCGGCTATGGCTACACCTTC. Protein product: CASSPGYGYTF. The chain carries TRBV6-5 and TRBJ1-2; D is ambiguous. Looked up from germline, CDR1 is MNHEY and CDR2 is SVGAGI. The CDR3 contains 11 residues. Trimming removed 6 bases at V and 4 bases at J, with 6 bases between.